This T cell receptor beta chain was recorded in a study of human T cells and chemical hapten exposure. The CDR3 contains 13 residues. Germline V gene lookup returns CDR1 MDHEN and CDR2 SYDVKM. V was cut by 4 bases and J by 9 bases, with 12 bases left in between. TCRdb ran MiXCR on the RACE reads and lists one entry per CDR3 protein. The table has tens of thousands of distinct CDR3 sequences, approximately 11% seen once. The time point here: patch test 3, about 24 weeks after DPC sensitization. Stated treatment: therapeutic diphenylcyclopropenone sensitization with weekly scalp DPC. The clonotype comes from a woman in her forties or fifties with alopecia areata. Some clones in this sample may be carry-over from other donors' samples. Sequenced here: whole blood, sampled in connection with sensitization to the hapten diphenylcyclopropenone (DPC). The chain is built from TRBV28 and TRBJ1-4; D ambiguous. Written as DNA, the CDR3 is TGTGCCAGCAGTTCCCTAAGTCCTAAAAAACTGTTTTTT. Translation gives CASSSLSPKKLFF.